This T cell receptor (beta chain) was sequenced for a study of beta chain features in type 1 diabetes. Turning to the study itself: Age and gender were similar between patients and healthy donors, as were cell yields. Findings and limits, study-wide: Shortening that was moderate but significant affected the TCRB CDR3s of Type 1 diabetes patients in all four CD4+ subsets.

Comment on this clone: Its antigen is not identified.

cDNA synthesis used the whole RNA isolate, giving expressed TCRB sequences. Clones were read by immunoSEQ multiplex PCR, and TCRdb kept only the in-frame ones, dropping some. The sample consists of 450,000 to 550,000 clones, roughly 30% of them appearing once. Donors contributed one heparinised blood draw apiece, averaging roughly 0.12 L. The sequence was collected from a man between 18 and 35 years old in good health. The sequencing input was naive CD4+ T cells from blood.

CDR3 loop: CAWSDDRGRRTGELFF. The CDR3 nucleotides read TGTGCCTGGAGTGATGACAGGGGGCGAAGAACCGGGGAGCTGTTTTTT. This chain links TRBV30 with TRBJ2-2, with 10 bases aligning to TRBD1. Germline-derived CDR1 and CDR2 are GTSNPN and SVGIG (reference sequence). The CDR3 is made up of 16 amino acids. Trimming cost V 1 base and J 5 bases; bases outside gene matches: 7. Full variable domain (rest looked up from reference TRBV30 and TRBJ2-2): SQTIHQWPATLVQPVGSPLSLECTVEGTSNPNLYWYRQAAGRGLQLLFYSVGIGQISSEVPQNLSASRPQDRQFILSSKKLLLSDSGFYLCAWSDDRGRRTGELFFGEGSRLTVL.